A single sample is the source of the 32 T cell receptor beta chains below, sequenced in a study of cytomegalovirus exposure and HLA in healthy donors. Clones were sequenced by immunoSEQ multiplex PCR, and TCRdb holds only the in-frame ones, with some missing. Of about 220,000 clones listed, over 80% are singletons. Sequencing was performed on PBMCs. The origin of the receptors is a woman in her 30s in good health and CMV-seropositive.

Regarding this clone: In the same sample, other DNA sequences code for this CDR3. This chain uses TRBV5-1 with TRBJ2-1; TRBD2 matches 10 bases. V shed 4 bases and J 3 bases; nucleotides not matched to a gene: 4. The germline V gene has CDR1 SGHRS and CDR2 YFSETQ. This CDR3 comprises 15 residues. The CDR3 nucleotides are TGCGCCAGCAGCCCCCCTAGCGGGAGCTACAATGAGCAGTTCTTC. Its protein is CASSPPSGSYNEQFF. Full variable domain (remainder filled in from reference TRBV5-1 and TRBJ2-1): KAGVTQTPRYLIKTRGQQVTLSCSPISGHRSVSWYQQTPGQGLQFLFEYFSETQRNKGNFPGRFSGRQFSNSRSEMNVSTLELGDSALYLCASSPPSGSYNEQFFGPGTRLTVL.

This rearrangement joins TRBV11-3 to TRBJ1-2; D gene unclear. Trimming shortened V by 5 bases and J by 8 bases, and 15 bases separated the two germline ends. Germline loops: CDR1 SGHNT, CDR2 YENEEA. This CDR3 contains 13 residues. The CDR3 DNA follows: TGTGCCAGCAGCCTCGACACAACTCGGGGCTACACCTTC. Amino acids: CASSLDTTRGYTF.

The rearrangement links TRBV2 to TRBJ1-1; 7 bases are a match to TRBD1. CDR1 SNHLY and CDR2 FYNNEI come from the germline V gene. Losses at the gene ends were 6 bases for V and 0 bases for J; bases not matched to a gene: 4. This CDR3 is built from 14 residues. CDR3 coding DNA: TGTGCCAGCAGGACGGGACAGTTGAACACTGAAGCTTTCTTT. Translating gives CASRTGQLNTEAFF.

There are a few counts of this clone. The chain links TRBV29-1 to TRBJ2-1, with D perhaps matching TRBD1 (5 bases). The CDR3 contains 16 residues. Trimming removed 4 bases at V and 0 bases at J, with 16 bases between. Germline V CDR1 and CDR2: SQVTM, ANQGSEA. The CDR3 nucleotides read TGCAGCGTTGTCCCCATAGGGGATGCCTCCTACAATGAGCAGTTCTTC. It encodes CSVVPIGDASYNEQFF.

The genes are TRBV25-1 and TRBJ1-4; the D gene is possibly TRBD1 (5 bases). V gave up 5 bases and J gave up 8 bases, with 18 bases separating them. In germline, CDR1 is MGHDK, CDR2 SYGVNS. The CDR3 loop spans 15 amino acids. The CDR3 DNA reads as TGTGCCAGCAGTATAGCCGGGACGGGCCGGGAAAAACTGTTTTTT. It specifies CASSIAGTGREKLFF.

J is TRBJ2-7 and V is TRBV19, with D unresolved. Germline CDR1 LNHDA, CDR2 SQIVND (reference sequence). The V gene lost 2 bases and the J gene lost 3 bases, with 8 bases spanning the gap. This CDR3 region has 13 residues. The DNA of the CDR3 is TGTGCCAGTAGTATAACAGTTCGCTACGAGCAGTACTTC. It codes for CASSITVRYEQYF.

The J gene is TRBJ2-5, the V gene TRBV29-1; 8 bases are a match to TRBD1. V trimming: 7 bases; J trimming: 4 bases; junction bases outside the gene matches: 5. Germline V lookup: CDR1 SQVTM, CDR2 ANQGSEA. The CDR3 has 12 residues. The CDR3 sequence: CSAKTGVETQYF. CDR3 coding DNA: TGCAGCGCCAAGACAGGGGTAGAGACCCAGTACTTC.

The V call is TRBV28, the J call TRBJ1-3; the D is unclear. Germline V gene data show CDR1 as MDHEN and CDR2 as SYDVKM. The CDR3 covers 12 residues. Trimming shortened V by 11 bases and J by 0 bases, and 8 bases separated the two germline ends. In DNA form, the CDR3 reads TGTGCCGGTTCAAGCTCTGGAAACACCATATATTTT. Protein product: CAGSSSGNTIYF.

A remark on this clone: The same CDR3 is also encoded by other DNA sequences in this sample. CDR3 in amino acids: CASSFSGNTGELFF. The CDR3 DNA reads as TGTGCCAGCAGTTTCAGCGGGAACACCGGGGAGCTGTTTTTT. The chain uses TRBV27 and TRBJ2-2; perhaps TRBD2 as D (5 bases). Germline loops: CDR1 MNHEY, CDR2 SMNVEV (reference sequence). CDR3 length: 14 residues. V was clipped by 3 bases and J by 1 base, with 6 bases between them.

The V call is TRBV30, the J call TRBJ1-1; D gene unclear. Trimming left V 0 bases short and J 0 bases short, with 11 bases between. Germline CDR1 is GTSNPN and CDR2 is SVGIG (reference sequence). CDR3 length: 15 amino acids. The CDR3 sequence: CAWSVMAGMNTEAFF. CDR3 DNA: TGTGCCTGGAGTGTGATGGCAGGAATGAACACTGAAGCTTTCTTT.

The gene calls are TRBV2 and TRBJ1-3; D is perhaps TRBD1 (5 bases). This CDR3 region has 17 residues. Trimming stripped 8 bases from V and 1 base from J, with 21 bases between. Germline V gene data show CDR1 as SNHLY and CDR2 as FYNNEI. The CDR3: CASGGRLYSLSGNTIYF. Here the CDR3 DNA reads TGTGCCAGCGGGGGACGTTTATATTCTTTGTCTGGAAACACCATATATTTT.

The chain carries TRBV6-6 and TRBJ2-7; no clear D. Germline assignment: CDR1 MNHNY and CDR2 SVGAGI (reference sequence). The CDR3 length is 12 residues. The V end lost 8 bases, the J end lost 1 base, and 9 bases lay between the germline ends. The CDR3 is CASCTTSYEQYF. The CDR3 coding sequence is TGTGCCAGCTGTACTACTTCCTACGAGCAGTACTTC.

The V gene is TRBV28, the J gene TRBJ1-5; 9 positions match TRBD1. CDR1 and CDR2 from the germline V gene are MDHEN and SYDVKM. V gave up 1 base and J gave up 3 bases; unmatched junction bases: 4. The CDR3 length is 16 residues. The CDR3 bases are TGTGCCAGCAGTTTATCACAGGGGGCGGACAATCAGCCCCAGCATTTT. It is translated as CASSLSQGADNQPQHF.

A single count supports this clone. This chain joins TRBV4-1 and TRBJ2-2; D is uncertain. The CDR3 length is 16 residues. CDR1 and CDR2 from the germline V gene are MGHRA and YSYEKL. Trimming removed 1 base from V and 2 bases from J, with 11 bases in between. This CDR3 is CASSQASDINTGELFF. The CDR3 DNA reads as TGCGCCAGCAGCCAAGCTTCAGATATAAACACCGGGGAGCTGTTTTTT.

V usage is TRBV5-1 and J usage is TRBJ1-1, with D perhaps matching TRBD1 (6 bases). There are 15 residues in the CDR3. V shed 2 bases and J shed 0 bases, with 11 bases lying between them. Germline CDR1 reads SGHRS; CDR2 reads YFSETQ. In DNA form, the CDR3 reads TGCGCCAGCAGCTTACGAGGACAGATGAACACTGAAGCTTTCTTT. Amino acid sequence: CASSLRGQMNTEAFF.

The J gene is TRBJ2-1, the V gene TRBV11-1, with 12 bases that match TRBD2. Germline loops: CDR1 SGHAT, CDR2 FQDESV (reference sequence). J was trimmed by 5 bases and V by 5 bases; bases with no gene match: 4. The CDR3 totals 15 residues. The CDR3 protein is CASSRRLAGDNEQFF. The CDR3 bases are TGTGCCAGCAGCCGGAGACTAGCGGGAGACAATGAGCAGTTCTTC. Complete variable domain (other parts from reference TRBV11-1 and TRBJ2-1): EAEVAQSPRYKITEKSQAVAFWCDPISGHATLYWYRQILGQGPELLVQFQDESVVDDSQLPKDRFSAERLKGVDSTLKIQPAELGDSAMYLCASSRRLAGDNEQFFGPGTRLTVL.

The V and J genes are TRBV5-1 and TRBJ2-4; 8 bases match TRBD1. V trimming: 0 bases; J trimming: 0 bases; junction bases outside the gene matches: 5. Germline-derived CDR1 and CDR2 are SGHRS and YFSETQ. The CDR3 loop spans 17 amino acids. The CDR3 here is CASSLGQGLVAKNIQYF. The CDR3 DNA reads TGCGCCAGCAGCTTGGGACAGGGGCTAGTAGCCAAAAACATTCAGTACTTC.

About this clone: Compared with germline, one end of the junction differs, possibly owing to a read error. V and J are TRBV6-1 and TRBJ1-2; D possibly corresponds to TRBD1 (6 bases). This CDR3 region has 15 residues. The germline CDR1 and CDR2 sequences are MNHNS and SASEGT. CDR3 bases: TGTGCCAGCAGGGAAGAACAGGGCCGGCTAGATGGCTACACCTTC. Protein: CASREEQGRLDGYTF.

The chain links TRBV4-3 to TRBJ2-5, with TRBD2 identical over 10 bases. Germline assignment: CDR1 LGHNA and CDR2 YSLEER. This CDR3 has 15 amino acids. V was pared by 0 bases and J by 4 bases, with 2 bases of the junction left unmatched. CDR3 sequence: CASSQDIAGGETQYF. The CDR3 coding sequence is TGCGCCAGCAGCCAAGATATAGCGGGAGGAGAGACCCAGTACTTC.

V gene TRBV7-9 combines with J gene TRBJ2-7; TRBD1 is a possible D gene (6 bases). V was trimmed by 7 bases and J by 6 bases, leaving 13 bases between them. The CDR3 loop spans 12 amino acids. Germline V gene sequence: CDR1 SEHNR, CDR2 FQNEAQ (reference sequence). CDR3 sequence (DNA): TGTGCCAGCAACTCAGGGGTTGGCGAGCAGTACTTC. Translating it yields CASNSGVGEQYF.

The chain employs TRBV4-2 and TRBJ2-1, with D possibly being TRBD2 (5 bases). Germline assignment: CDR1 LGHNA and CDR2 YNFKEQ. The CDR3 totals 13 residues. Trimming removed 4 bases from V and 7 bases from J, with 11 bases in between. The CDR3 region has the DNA TGTGCCAGCAGCCTTGCAACGGGAAATGAGCAGTTCTTC. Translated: CASSLATGNEQFF.

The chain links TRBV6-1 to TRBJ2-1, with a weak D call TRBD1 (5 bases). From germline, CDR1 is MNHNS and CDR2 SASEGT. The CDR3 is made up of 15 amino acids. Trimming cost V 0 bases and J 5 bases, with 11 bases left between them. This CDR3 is CASSEALFRDNEQFF. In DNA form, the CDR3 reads TGTGCCAGCAGTGAAGCGCTTTTCAGGGACAATGAGCAGTTCTTC.

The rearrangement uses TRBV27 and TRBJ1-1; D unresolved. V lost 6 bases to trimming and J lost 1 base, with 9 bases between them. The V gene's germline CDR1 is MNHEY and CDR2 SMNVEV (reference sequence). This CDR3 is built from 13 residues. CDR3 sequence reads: CASRSRANTEAFF. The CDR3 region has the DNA TGTGCCAGCAGGTCCCGAGCGAACACTGAAGCTTTCTTT.

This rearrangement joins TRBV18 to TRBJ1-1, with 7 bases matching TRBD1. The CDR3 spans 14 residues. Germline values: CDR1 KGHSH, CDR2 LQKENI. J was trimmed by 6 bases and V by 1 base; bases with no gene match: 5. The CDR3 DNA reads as TGTGCCAGCTCACCACTACAGGGGACACCTGAAGCTTTCTTT. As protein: CASSPLQGTPEAFF.

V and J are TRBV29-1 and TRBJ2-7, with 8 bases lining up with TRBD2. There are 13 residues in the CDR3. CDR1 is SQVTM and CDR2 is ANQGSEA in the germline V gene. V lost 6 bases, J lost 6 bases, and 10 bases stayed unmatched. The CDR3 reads CSVHGTRGGEQYF. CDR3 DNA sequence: TGCAGCGTCCACGGGACTAGAGGGGGCGAGCAGTACTTC.

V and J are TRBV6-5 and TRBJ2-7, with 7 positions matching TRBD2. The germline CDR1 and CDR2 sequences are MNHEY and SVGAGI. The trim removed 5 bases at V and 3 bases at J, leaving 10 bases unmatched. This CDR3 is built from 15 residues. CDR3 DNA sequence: TGTGCCAGCAGTCCGCGGGGCGGGAGTGTCTACGAGCAGTACTTC. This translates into CASSPRGGSVYEQYF.

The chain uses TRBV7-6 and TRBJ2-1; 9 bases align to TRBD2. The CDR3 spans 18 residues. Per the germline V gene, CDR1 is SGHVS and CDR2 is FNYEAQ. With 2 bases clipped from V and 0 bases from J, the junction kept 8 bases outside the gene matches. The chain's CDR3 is CASSLPAGLASSYNEQFF. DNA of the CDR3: TGTGCCAGCAGCTTACCTGCGGGACTAGCATCCTCCTACAATGAGCAGTTCTTC.

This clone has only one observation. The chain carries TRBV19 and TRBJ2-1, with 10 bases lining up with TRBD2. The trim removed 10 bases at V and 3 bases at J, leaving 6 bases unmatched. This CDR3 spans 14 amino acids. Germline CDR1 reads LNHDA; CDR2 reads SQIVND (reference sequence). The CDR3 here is CATMWTSGYNEQFF. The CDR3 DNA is TGTGCCACCATGTGGACTAGCGGCTACAATGAGCAGTTCTTC.

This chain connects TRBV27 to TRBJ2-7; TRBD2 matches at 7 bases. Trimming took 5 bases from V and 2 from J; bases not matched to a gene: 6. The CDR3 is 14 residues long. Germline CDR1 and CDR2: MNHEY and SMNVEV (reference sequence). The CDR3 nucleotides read TGTGCCAGCAGTCCCCGGGGGGATGCCTACGAGCAGTACTTC. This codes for CASSPRGDAYEQYF.

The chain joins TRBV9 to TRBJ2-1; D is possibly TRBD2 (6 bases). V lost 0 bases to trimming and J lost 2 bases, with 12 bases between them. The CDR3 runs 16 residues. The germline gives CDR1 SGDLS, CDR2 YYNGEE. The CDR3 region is CASSVVGSGAYNEQFF. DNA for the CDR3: TGTGCCAGCAGCGTAGTAGGGTCGGGGGCCTACAATGAGCAGTTCTTC.

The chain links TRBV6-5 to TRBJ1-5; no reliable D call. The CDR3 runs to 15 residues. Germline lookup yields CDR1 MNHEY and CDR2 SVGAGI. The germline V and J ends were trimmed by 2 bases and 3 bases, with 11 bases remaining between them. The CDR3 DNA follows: TGTGCCAGCAGTTACAAAGGGCATCCCAATCAGCCCCAGCATTTT. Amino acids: CASSYKGHPNQPQHF.

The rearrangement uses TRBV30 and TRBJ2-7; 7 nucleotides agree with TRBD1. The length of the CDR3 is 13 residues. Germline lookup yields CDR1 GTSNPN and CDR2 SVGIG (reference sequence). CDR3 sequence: CANRDRSSYEQYF. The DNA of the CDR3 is TGTGCTAACCGGGACAGAAGCTCCTACGAGCAGTACTTC.